This T cell receptor (beta chain) emerged from a study of long-term antiretroviral therapy in people with HIV. Study-wide results and limits: Controls had broader CDR3 length ranges than HIV repertoires did. Clones with expansion before ART led the repertoire at all time points. Blood draws took place between about 2004 and 2018 and possibly involved older ART regimens.

Run at survey level, the immunoSEQ assay was version v3.0. Sequenced by immunoSEQ multiplex PCR; TCRdb stores in-frame clones only, minus some. The sample carries 38,000 or so clones, over 90% recorded once. The germline CDR1 and CDR2 sequences are ENHRY and SYGVKD. CDR3 length equals 14 residues. The V segment lost 8 bases and the J segment 2 bases; nucleotides outside the gene matches: 8. Notes on this clone: Its antigen is unidentified.

The sample was unsorted PBMCs, taken around 9 years after starting antiretroviral therapy. The chain couples TRBV10-3 to TRBJ2-5; 7 nucleotides agree with TRBD2. The sequence was obtained from a man aged 30-40 years with HIV. The DNA of the CDR3 is TGTGCCATCGGAAGCGGGGCCGCACAAGAGACCCAGTACTTC. Translation gives CAIGSGAAQETQYF.